Sequencing of this T cell receptor (beta chain) was carried out in a study of shared clonotypes between healthy human individuals. General study points: For naive CD4 cells, 4% to 6% of clonotypes were shared across a handful of donors.

This clone was observed once. The target antigen is unknown. The same CDR3 arises from other DNA sequences in this sample as well. From germline, CDR1 is SGHRS and CDR2 YFSETQ. The CDR3 is 14 residues long. The J segment lost 1 base and the V segment lost 4 bases, leaving 2 bases of the junction unmatched. Measured with immunoSEQ multiplex PCR; TCRdb has only the in-frame clones, and not every one. Found here are 850,000 to 1,100,000 clones, roughly 80% of them singletons; the top ten hold roughly 0.9%. The chain carries TRBV5-1 and TRBJ1-3, with 7 bases fitting TRBD1. This clonotype originated in a young man in good health. Some clones in this sample may be carry-over from other donors' samples. Sequenced material: memory CD4+ T cells from PBMCs. Subset reported: CD45RA-negative fraction. In DNA, the CDR3 is TGCGCCAGCAGCCCGGGACAGTCTGGAAACACCATATATTTT. Its translation is CASSPGQSGNTIYF.